Below are 20 T cell receptor beta chains sequenced from a single sample in a study of sequential checkpoint blockade in melanoma. Documented treatment: randomized to nivolumab then ipilimumab (arm A) or the reverse (arm B). This table comes from immunoSEQ multiplex PCR, and its TCRdb copy is limited to in-frame clones, with some not included. The sample records about 7,700 clones, around 60% being singletons. The sequencing here drew on CD8+ T cells sorted from blood (inferred from file names), taken from a patient given nivolumab and ipilimumab in sequence. These receptors originate from a human donor with melanoma.

This clone was seen a few times. This CDR3 is CASSRGQGTEAFF. CDR3 sequence (DNA): TGCGCCAGCAGCCGTGGGCAGGGGACTGAAGCTTTCTTT. The chain recombines TRBV4-3 with TRBJ1-1, with D possibly TRBD1 on 6 matching bases. The CDR3 loop spans 13 amino acids. V lost 4 bases and J 5 bases, leaving 11 bases between the germline ends. Germline assignment: CDR1 LGHNA and CDR2 YSLEER.

V is TRBV5-8 and J is TRBJ1-1, with TRBD1 identical over 12 bases. V was clipped by 4 bases and J by 3 bases; unmatched bases: 10. This CDR3 spans 17 amino acids. Per germline, CDR1 SGHTS and CDR2 YDEGEE. DNA of the CDR3: TGTGCCAGCAGCCTAAGGGGACAGGGGGCGCTGGACACTGAAGCTTTCTTT. Protein: CASSLRGQGALDTEAFF.

The CDR3 DNA sequence: TGTGCCAGCAGTTACTCGGGACAGGGACCCTACGAGCAGTACTTC. This encodes CASSYSGQGPYEQYF. V usage is TRBV6-5 and J usage is TRBJ2-7; 9 bases agree with TRBD1. CDR1 and CDR2 (germline): MNHEY, SVGAGI. This CDR3 has 15 residues. V shed 0 bases and J 2 bases; nucleotides not matched to a gene: 2.

This clone is medium-sized (0.01 to 0.1%) in the sample. This rearrangement joins TRBV29-1 to TRBJ2-7, with 7 nucleotides matching TRBD2. CDR1 and CDR2 from the germline V gene are SQVTM and ANQGSEA. The J segment lost 6 bases and the V segment lost 6 bases, leaving 8 bases of the junction unmatched. The CDR3 spans 12 residues. CDR3 nucleotides: TGCAGCGTGGCACCGGGACTATTCGAGCAGTACTTC. This translates into CSVAPGLFEQYF.

The rearrangement uses TRBV6-1 and TRBJ2-7, with 7 bases fitting TRBD1. The CDR3 consists of 14 residues. The V gene end was trimmed by 6 bases and the J gene end by 2 bases; junction bases not matched to a gene: 7. Germline CDR1 reads MNHNS; CDR2 reads SASEGT. CDR3: CASSKGQSTYEQYF. The CDR3 DNA sequence: TGTGCCAGCAGCAAGGGACAGTCCACCTACGAGCAGTACTTC.

This rearrangement joins TRBV4-2 to TRBJ1-5; no definite D call. V gave up 0 bases and J gave up 0 bases, with 3 bases separating them. Germline lookup yields CDR1 LGHNA and CDR2 YNFKEQ. This CDR3 comprises 14 residues. The CDR3 protein is CASSQDNSNQPQHF. DNA of the CDR3: TGTGCCAGCAGCCAAGACAATAGCAATCAGCCCCAGCATTTT.

The chain uses TRBV28 and TRBJ1-2; D is perhaps TRBD1 (6 bases). Looked up from germline, CDR1 is MDHEN and CDR2 is SYDVKM. V shed 2 bases and J shed 5 bases, with 9 bases lying between them. The CDR3 is made up of 13 amino acids. CDR3 residues: CASSLLGQYGYTF. The CDR3 DNA is TGTGCCAGCAGTTTACTGGGACAATATGGCTACACCTTC.

The chain is built from TRBV13 and TRBJ2-7, with 7 nucleotides matching TRBD1. The CDR3 consists of 14 residues. Losses at the gene ends were 0 bases for V and 3 bases for J; bases not matched to a gene: 2. Per germline, CDR1 PRHDT and CDR2 FYEKMQ (reference sequence). CDR3 amino acids: CASSLGRGNYEQYF. CDR3 DNA: TGTGCCAGCAGCTTAGGCAGGGGGAACTACGAGCAGTACTTC.

The rearrangement uses TRBV4-1 and TRBJ2-7; 11 bases fit TRBD2. Germline V gene lookup returns CDR1 MGHRA and CDR2 YSYEKL. The CDR3 spans 19 residues. Trimming cost V 3 bases and J 0 bases; bases outside gene matches: 13. The DNA for the CDR3 is TGCGCCAGCAGCCACCGGACACTGACTACTAGCGGGGGCTCCTACGAGCAGTACTTC. Amino acid sequence: CASSHRTLTTSGGSYEQYF.

The J gene is TRBJ2-7, the V gene TRBV7-2; 7 bases map to TRBD2. Germline lookup yields CDR1 SGHTA and CDR2 FQGNSA. J lost 0 bases, V lost 2 bases, and 1 base had no gene match. There are 14 residues in the CDR3. CDR3 DNA: TGTGCCAGCAGCTTATCGGGGGGCTCCTACGAGCAGTACTTC. This codes for CASSLSGGSYEQYF.

The gene calls are TRBV21-1 and TRBJ2-1; TRBD2 is the table's D call, not checked against the DNA. TRBV21-1 is assigned pseudogene status. This CDR3 comprises 21 residues. CDR3 protein: CASSKDRTGTKTSGSVCEQFF. The CDR3 DNA follows: TGTGCCAGCAGCAAAGATAGGACCGGGACGAAGACTAGCGGGAGTGTTTGTGAGCAGTTCTTC.

The V gene is TRBV29-1, the J gene TRBJ2-7; 9 bases map to TRBD1. The J segment lost 4 bases and the V segment lost 0 bases, leaving 4 bases of the junction unmatched. This CDR3 is built from 14 residues. Per germline, CDR1 SQVTM and CDR2 ANQGSEA. The CDR3 nucleotides read TGCAGCGTTGAAGATCCGGGACAGGGTTACGAGCAGTACTTC. It is translated as CSVEDPGQGYEQYF.

The chain couples TRBV19 to TRBJ2-7, with TRBD1 matching over 7 bases. Germline CDR1 is LNHDA and CDR2 is SQIVND (reference sequence). The CDR3 covers 14 residues. With V trimmed by 1 base and J by 4 bases, 4 bases remained unmatched. CDR3: CASSIGGRGYEQYF. The DNA for the CDR3 is TGTGCCAGTAGTATAGGAGGCAGGGGGTACGAGCAGTACTTC.

V usage is TRBV4-1 and J usage is TRBJ2-2; TRBD1 matches 9 bases. CDR3 size: 16 residues. The germline gives CDR1 MGHRA, CDR2 YSYEKL. The ends lost 2 bases at V and 7 bases at J; junction bases unmatched: 8. The CDR3 reads CASSQMGDRVGGELFF. Written as DNA, the CDR3 is TGCGCCAGCAGCCAAATGGGGGACAGGGTTGGCGGGGAGCTGTTTTTT.

In this sample, this clone turned up a few times. This chain joins TRBV11-3 and TRBJ1-1; D is unresolved. CDR1 and CDR2 from the germline V gene are SGHNT and YENEEA. The germline V and J ends were trimmed by 7 bases and 6 bases, with 15 bases remaining between them. CDR3 length: 13 amino acids. DNA for the CDR3: TGTGCCAGCACTCCCCAGCAGGCGCCTGAAGCTTTCTTT. Translation gives CASTPQQAPEAFF.

A few counts support this clone. This chain connects TRBV4-1 to TRBJ2-7, with 10 bases fitting TRBD2. The germline CDR1 and CDR2 sequences are MGHRA and YSYEKL. This CDR3 comprises 15 residues. V lost 2 bases to trimming and J lost 4 bases; unmatched junction nucleotides: 5. For the CDR3, the DNA is TGCGCCAGCAGCCAAACTAGCGGGGCCCAGTACGAGCAGTACTTC. It is translated as CASSQTSGAQYEQYF.

The chain links TRBV4-1 to TRBJ2-7; 8 bases agree with TRBD1. Unmatched junction bases numbered 9, after V lost 3 bases and J lost 2 bases. The CDR3 runs to 16 residues. The germline V gene has CDR1 MGHRA and CDR2 YSYEKL. CDR3 residues: CASSHGPGTGAYEQYF. CDR3 coding DNA: TGCGCCAGCAGCCATGGACCCGGGACAGGAGCCTACGAGCAGTACTTC.

This clone was counted a few times. The V gene is TRBV27, the J gene TRBJ2-7, with D unclear. Germline-derived CDR1 and CDR2 are MNHEY and SMNVEV (reference sequence). V was trimmed by 3 bases and J by 2 bases, leaving 14 bases between them. CDR3 length: 15 amino acids. This CDR3 is CASSLRPTPAYEQYF. The CDR3 DNA follows: TGTGCCAGCAGTTTGCGGCCCACCCCCGCCTACGAGCAGTACTTC.

This chain links TRBV4-2 with TRBJ2-7; 8 bases agree with TRBD1. CDR3 length: 13 amino acids. V was clipped by 3 bases and J by 6 bases; unmatched bases: 4. The germline CDR1 and CDR2 sequences are LGHNA and YNFKEQ. CDR3 nucleotides: TGTGCCAGCAGCCAGGCGGGGACAGGCGAGCAGTACTTC. Encoded protein: CASSQAGTGEQYF.

The V call is TRBV4-3, the J call TRBJ1-1; 7 nucleotides agree with TRBD1. The CDR3 extends over 15 amino acids. V gave up 1 base and J gave up 4 bases; unmatched junction bases: 6. Germline CDR1 LGHNA, CDR2 YSLEER. The CDR3 reads CASSQASQGGTEAFF. In DNA, the CDR3 is TGCGCCAGCAGCCAAGCCTCCCAGGGGGGCACTGAAGCTTTCTTT.